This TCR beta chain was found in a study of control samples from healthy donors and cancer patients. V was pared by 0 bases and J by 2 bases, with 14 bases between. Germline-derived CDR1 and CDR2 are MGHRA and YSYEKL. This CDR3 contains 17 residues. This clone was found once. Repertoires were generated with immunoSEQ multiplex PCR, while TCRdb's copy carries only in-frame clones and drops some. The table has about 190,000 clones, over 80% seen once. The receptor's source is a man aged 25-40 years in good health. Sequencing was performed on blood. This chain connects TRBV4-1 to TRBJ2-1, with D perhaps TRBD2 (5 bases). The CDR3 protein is CASSQDLAPGTYNEQFF. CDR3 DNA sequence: TGCGCCAGCAGCCAAGATTTGGCACCCGGGACCTACAATGAGCAGTTCTTC.